This T cell receptor (beta chain) came from a study of T cells in Graves' hyperthyroidism and ophthalmopathy. Trimming pared 3 bases from V and 6 bases from J, leaving 14 bases between. This CDR3 is built from 13 residues. Germline CDR1 DFQATT, CDR2 SNEGSKA (reference sequence). Clinical symptoms, serum thyroxine, TRAb, thyroid ultrasound and orbital computed tomography informed diagnoses. The authors took PBMCs from roughly 9.3 ml fresh peripheral blood. TCR beta CDR3 region amplification was performed from RNA transcripts. When the TCR CDR3 underwent first-round RT-PCR, the HTBI primer set was used. TCRdb passed the multiplex PCR reads through MiXCR, listing each CDR3 protein once. The sample lists hundreds of thousands of distinct CDR3 sequences; 15% to 20% were seen once.

J is TRBJ1-1 and V is TRBV20-1; tentative D call: TRBD1 (6 bases). This receptor was obtained from a woman between 18 and 29 years old with Graves' ophthalmopathy. The sample was blood. The CDR3 reads CSASGGLSAEAFF. The CDR3 coding sequence is TGCAGTGCTAGCGGGGGGCTCTCTGCTGAAGCTTTCTTT.